The clone carrying this T cell receptor beta chain came up many times. As yet, its antigen is unknown. The sample originates from a study of read filtering for tumor transcriptome and immune sequencing. Overall study: Fewer than ten patients were R-ISS I, approximately 15 were R-ISS II, more than five were R-ISS III.

The V end lost 3 bases, the J end lost 4 bases, and 17 bases lay between the germline ends. The CDR3 is 16 residues long. The germline V gene has CDR1 SGHNT and CDR2 YYREEE (reference sequence). General study points: Sorted CD138-negative bone marrow cells were not purified T cells.

This library used approximately 390 ng RNA and molecular barcoded adaptors spanning alpha/delta and beta/gamma chains. MiXCR, applied by TCRdb to the reads, yields one record per CDR3 protein. The data show approximately 37,000 distinct CDR3 sequences, less than 15% seen once. The sample taken for sequencing was a population of CD138-negative cells sorted from bone marrow. This chain uses TRBV5-4 with TRBJ1-3; the D is unclear. This sequence was found in a donor at least 40 years old with multiple myeloma. As DNA, the CDR3 is TGTGCCAGCAGCTCGTTAGGTTCGGGTCTGGGAAACACCATATATTTT. Translation gives CASSSLGSGLGNTIYF.